The 27 T cell receptor beta chains reported below all come from one sample, sequenced in a study of regulatory T cells in long-lasting Graves disease. Regarding time point: newly diagnosed GD, antithyroid drugs for less than 3 months. From PBMCs, RNA was extracted and then used to make the TCR library. Both iRepertoire HTBI primers and Arm-PCR of CDR3 regions were used to build the TCR beta libraries. Via MiXCR, TCRdb re-called the multiplex PCR reads, giving one row per CDR3 protein. The table shows 350,000 to 500,000 distinct CDR3 sequences, with around 15% occurring only once. This sample also appeared in a second study, on T cells in Graves' hyperthyroidism and ophthalmopathy.

The sample was peripheral blood mononuclear cells (PBMCs), taken at new diagnosis, from a patient treated with antithyroid drugs. The receptors derive from a woman between 18 and 29 years old with Graves disease.

About this clonotype: A read error may explain this, as a much larger clone is one base away. V usage is TRBV2 and J usage is TRBJ1-4; D unresolved. The V end lost 5 bases, the J end lost 0 bases, and 10 bases lay between the germline ends. Per germline, CDR1 SNHLY and CDR2 FYNNEI. The CDR3 is made up of 15 amino acids. The CDR3 is CASSPDKTTNEKLFF. CDR3 nucleotide sequence: TGTGCCAGCAGTCCCGACAAAACAACTAATGAAAAACTGTTTTTT.

This clonotype was detected many times. The genes are TRBV28 and TRBJ2-3; 16 bases align to TRBD2. Germline values: CDR1 MDHEN, CDR2 SYDVKM. CDR3 length equals 17 residues. The ends lost 6 bases at V and 8 bases at J; junction bases unmatched: 11. CDR3 amino acids: CASSQPAGTSGRGTQYF. In DNA form, the CDR3 reads TGTGCCAGCAGCCAGCCAGCCGGGACTAGCGGGAGGGGTACGCAGTATTTT.

This chain uses TRBV13 with TRBJ1-6; no firm D call. The V end lost 6 bases, the J end lost 0 bases, and 9 bases lay between the germline ends. Germline values: CDR1 PRHDT, CDR2 FYEKMQ (reference sequence). This CDR3 has 15 residues. The CDR3: CASSEKSSYNSPLHF. As DNA, the CDR3 is TGTGCCAGCAGTGAGAAAAGCTCCTATAATTCACCCCTCCACTTT.

This clonotype was observed at least ten times. The chain is built from TRBV5-4 and TRBJ2-5; 7 bases match TRBD2. V lost 3 bases and J lost 1; bases outside the gene matches: 6. CDR3 length: 15 residues. Germline V gene sequence: CDR1 SGHNT, CDR2 YYREEE (reference sequence). DNA of the CDR3: TGTGCCAGCAGCTCAGGAGGACTAGTCCAAGAGACCCAGTACTTC. Amino acids: CASSSGGLVQETQYF.

This clonotype was found a few times. V and J are TRBV5-1 and TRBJ2-4, with 7 bases fitting TRBD1. This CDR3 is built from 14 residues. The V gene end was trimmed by 2 bases and the J gene end by 8 bases; junction bases not matched to a gene: 7. CDR1 is SGHRS, CDR2 YFSETQ, per germline. CDR3 DNA sequence: TGCGCCAGCAGCTTACAGGGGATGATGGACATTCAGTACTTC. This codes for CASSLQGMMDIQYF.

This clonotype came up many times. The genes are TRBV7-2 and TRBJ2-1; D might be TRBD1 or TRBD2, each matching 6 bases. V gave up 4 bases and J gave up 11 bases, with 21 bases separating them. The CDR3 contains 15 residues. Germline V gene sequence: CDR1 SGHTA, CDR2 FQGNSA. CDR3 sequence: CASSYQHGGGTKQFF. CDR3 in DNA: TGTGCCAGCAGCTACCAGCACGGGGGCGGGACGAAGCAGTTCTTC.

Note on this clonotype: A much larger clone differs from this one at a single base, so this may be a read error. V usage is TRBV12-3 or TRBV12-4 and J usage is TRBJ1-1; 7 bases are a match to TRBD1. The CDR3 has 16 residues. The junction had 10 bases not matched to a gene; V was cut back by 5 bases and J by 1 base. DNA of the CDR3: TGTGCCAGCAGTATAGGGACAGACACGACGAACACTGAAGCTTTCTTT. Translating gives CASSIGTDTTNTEAFF.

The rearrangement links TRBV7-2 to TRBJ1-6; D is unclear. The CDR3 runs 13 residues. Trimming shortened V by 4 bases and J by 7 bases, and 8 bases separated the two germline ends. Germline V gene sequence: CDR1 SGHTA, CDR2 FQGNSA. Here the CDR3 reads CASSYQINSPLHF. The CDR3, as DNA: TGTGCCAGCAGCTACCAGATCAATTCACCCCTCCACTTT.

In its sample, this clonotype was seen many times. The chain uses TRBV3-1 and TRBJ1-2, with D possibly matching TRBD1 (6 bases). The V end lost 1 base, the J end lost 7 bases, and 19 bases lay between the germline ends. CDR1 is LGHDT and CDR2 is YNNKEL in the germline V gene (reference sequence). The CDR3 sequence is 16 residues long. CDR3 in amino acids: CASSQVLLRGKSGYTF. CDR3 in DNA: TGTGCCAGCAGCCAAGTGCTTTTGAGGGGGAAGAGTGGCTACACCTTC.

This clonotype has ten or more counts. The chain uses TRBV6-5 and TRBJ2-7; 13 bases are a match to TRBD2. The junction had 13 bases not matched to a gene; V was cut back by 4 bases and J by 7 bases. This CDR3 spans 17 amino acids. CDR1 MNHEY and CDR2 SVGAGI come from the germline V gene. In DNA, the CDR3 is TGTGCCAGCAGTTCTCCGGGACTAGCGGGGCGGATGGGGGAGCAGTACTTC. It specifies CASSSPGLAGRMGEQYF.

For this clonotype: A single base separates this from a much larger clone, so it may be a read error. The chain recombines TRBV18 with TRBJ2-1; D gene ambiguous. Per the germline V gene, CDR1 is KGHSH and CDR2 is LQKENI. This CDR3 has 17 amino acids. CDR3 DNA: TGTGCCAGCTCGATATTCCATCGGGCACTGGGTAACAATGAGCAGCTCTTC. It translates to CASSIFHRALGNNEQLF. The entire variable domain, with the rest obtained from reference TRBV18 and TRBJ2-1, is as follows: NAGVMQNPRHLVRRRGQEARLRCSPMKGHSHVYWYRQLPEEGLKFMVYLQKENIIDESGMPKERFSAEFPKEGPSILRIQQVVRGDSAAYFCASSIFHRALGNNEQLFGPGTRLTVL.

This clonotype was recorded many times. The V gene is TRBV7-2, the J gene TRBJ2-7; 9 positions agree with TRBD2. The CDR3 consists of 16 residues. Germline CDR1 SGHTA, CDR2 FQGNSA. J gave up 4 bases and V 1 base, and 8 bases lay outside the gene matches. CDR3 region: CASSLGWGLAKYEQYF. CDR3 nucleotide sequence: TGTGCCAGCAGCTTAGGGTGGGGACTAGCCAAATACGAGCAGTACTTC.

This clonotype occurred many times. This chain connects TRBV7-2 to TRBJ2-7; 8 positions match TRBD2. The CDR3 spans 15 residues. Germline CDR1 SGHTA, CDR2 FQGNSA. With V trimmed by 5 bases and J by 0 bases, 6 bases remained unmatched. CDR3 region: CASSPAGRDSYEQYF. As DNA, the CDR3 is TGTGCCAGCAGCCCCGCCGGGAGGGACTCCTACGAGCAGTACTTC.

This chain connects TRBV12-3 or TRBV12-4 to TRBJ1-2; D possibly corresponds to TRBD1 (5 bases). Trimming left V 2 bases short and J 8 bases short, with 12 bases between. The CDR3 covers 13 residues. The CDR3 spells CASSLSEGSGYTF. The CDR3 bases are TGTGCCAGCAGTTTAAGTGAGGGGTCGGGCTACACCTTC.

To note about this clonotype: This may stem from a read error, because a much larger clone lies one nucleotide away. The J gene is TRBJ2-1, the V gene TRBV24-1, with TRBD2 identical over 7 bases. Germline V gene lookup returns CDR1 KGHDR and CDR2 SFDVKD. The CDR3 has 15 amino acids. In nucleotides, the CDR3 is TGTGCCACCAGTGATTGGGCGGGAGTGGGTAATGAGCGGTTCTTC. Its translation is CATSDWAGVGNERFF.

A remark on this clonotype: One end of the junction is discordant with germline, which a read error may explain. The V and J genes are TRBV28 and TRBJ2-1; D gene unclear. CDR3 size: 13 residues. Germline-derived CDR1 and CDR2 are MDHEN and SYDVKM. The CDR3 sequence: CASSFSQHNEQFF. The CDR3, as DNA: TGTGCCAGCAGTTTTTCACAGCACAACGAGCAGTTCTTC.

This clonotype was seen just once. The rearrangement uses TRBV3-1 and TRBJ2-7, with 12 bases aligning to TRBD2. The CDR3 contains 15 residues. Germline V gene sequence: CDR1 LGHDT, CDR2 YNNKEL (reference sequence). Trimming cost V 2 bases and J 7 bases; bases outside gene matches: 6. The CDR3 is CASSQLAGGPGEQYF. CDR3 nucleotides: TGTGCCAGCAGCCAACTAGCGGGAGGGCCGGGGGAGCAGTACTTC.

This clonotype showed up just a few times. This chain uses TRBV18 with TRBJ2-2; D is unresolved. V was clipped by 2 bases and J by 2 bases, with 6 bases between them. Germline CDR1 and CDR2: KGHSH and LQKENI. The CDR3 is made up of 14 amino acids. CDR3 sequence: CASSPMDNTGELFF. The CDR3, as DNA: TGTGCCAGCTCACCAATGGATAACACCGGGGAGCTGTTTTTT.

V and J are TRBV28 and TRBJ2-2; tentative D call: TRBD2 (5 bases). The CDR3 length is 12 residues. Per germline, CDR1 MDHEN and CDR2 SYDVKM. Trimming took off 11 bases at V and 6 bases at J, with 13 bases between the two ends. CDR3 sequence reads: CAGTAGAGELFF. The CDR3 region has the DNA TGTGCCGGTACTGCCGGGGCCGGGGAGCTGTTTTTT.

The CDR3 nucleotides read TGTGCCAGCAGTTTAGGGGACGCGGGTCAGCCCCAGCATTTT. Encoded protein: CASSLGDAGQPQHF. The gene calls are TRBV12-3 or TRBV12-4 and TRBJ1-5; D possibly corresponds to TRBD1 (5 bases). This CDR3 spans 14 amino acids. V lost 1 base, J lost 6 bases, and 10 bases lay in between.

This clonotype was counted at least ten times. The J gene is TRBJ2-5, the V gene TRBV13, with D perhaps matching TRBD1 or TRBD2 (6 bases each). This CDR3 spans 13 amino acids. The germline V and J ends were trimmed by 7 bases and 4 bases, with 13 bases remaining between them. Germline-derived CDR1 and CDR2 are PRHDT and FYEKMQ (reference sequence). CDR3 nucleotides: TGTGCCAGCAACAAAGAGGGGGGAGAGACCCAGTACTTC. It specifies CASNKEGGETQYF.

Ten or more counts support this clonotype. This rearrangement joins TRBV11-2 to TRBJ2-7; possible D gene TRBD1, 8 bases. The ends were cut back, 3 bases at V and 4 bases at J, with 16 bases in the middle. CDR3 length equals 15 residues. CDR1 is SGHAT, CDR2 FQNNGV, per germline. DNA of the CDR3: TGTGCCAGCAGCTTTCAGGGGGCTAGCGGTTACGAGCAGTACTTC. Translating gives CASSFQGASGYEQYF.

In this sample, this clonotype turned up many times. The chain has TRBV28 and TRBJ2-1; D not certain. Trimming left V 6 bases short and J 6 bases short, with 9 bases between. The V gene's germline CDR1 is MDHEN and CDR2 SYDVKM. The CDR3 length is 12 residues. CDR3 in DNA: TGTGCCAGCAGGACAATCGGCAATGAGCAGTTCTTC. The encoded protein is CASRTIGNEQFF. Together with reference TRBV28 and TRBJ2-1, the CDR3 gives the full variable domain: DVKVTQSSRYLVKRTGEKVFLECVQDMDHENMFWYRQDPGLGLRLIYFSYDVKMKEKGDIPEGYSVSREKKERFSLILESASTNQTSMYLCASRTIGNEQFFGPGTRLTVL.

Points on this clonotype: This could be a read error, since a much larger clone is one nucleotide away. This chain uses TRBV7-2 with TRBJ1-2, with a possible D match to TRBD1 (6 bases). The CDR3 extends over 15 amino acids. Germline V gene lookup returns CDR1 SGHTA and CDR2 FQGNSA. The DNA of the CDR3 is TGCGCCAGCAGACAAAGGGACAAAGCTAACTATGGCTACACCTTC. Its translation: CASRQRDKANYGYTF.

In its sample, this clonotype was seen many times. The V gene is TRBV5-4, the J gene TRBJ1-2, with D tentatively TRBD1 (5 bases). CDR1 SGHNT and CDR2 YYREEE come from the germline V gene (reference sequence). The CDR3 sequence is 14 residues long. Trimming cost V 2 bases and J 8 bases, with 16 bases left between them. The CDR3 DNA sequence: TGTGCCAGCAGCTTCCAGGCCGGGACGAAGGGCTACACCTTC. Translated, it gives CASSFQAGTKGYTF.

This clonotype was recorded once. This may come from a read error, since a much larger clone is one base off. The rearrangement joins TRBV29-1 to TRBJ2-5; D not certain. Trimming shortened V by 3 bases and J by 4 bases, and 3 bases separated the two germline ends. This CDR3 comprises 10 residues. Germline values: CDR1 SQVTM, CDR2 ANQGSEA. As DNA, the CDR3 is TGCAGCGTTGAGGGAGAGACCCAGTACTTC. Its protein product is CSVEGETQYF.

The genes are TRBV20-1 and TRBJ1-5, with 8 bases lining up with TRBD1. Germline V gene lookup returns CDR1 DFQATT and CDR2 SNEGSKA (reference sequence). CDR3 length: 19 residues. Losses at the gene ends were 3 bases for V and 0 bases for J; bases not matched to a gene: 16. The CDR3 sequence is CSARGGQGNYPHSNQPQHF. The CDR3 DNA follows: TGCAGTGCTAGGGGCGGACAGGGAAACTATCCCCATAGCAATCAGCCCCAGCATTTT.